The 8 T cell receptor beta chains below all came from one sample that was sequenced in a study of graft-versus-host responses after intestinal transplantation. Repertoires were generated with immunoSEQ multiplex PCR, while TCRdb's copy carries only in-frame clones and drops some. Altogether roughly 3,900 clones are present, approximately 21% being singletons, with the ten largest covering around 5%. The starting material was alloreactive CD4+ T cells from a mixed lymphocyte reaction culture, obtained before transplantation. As for subset: CFSE-low proliferating T cells sorted from roughly six-day pre-transplant mixed lymphocyte reaction (GvH or HvG direction). Every receptor here comes from a human patient who was an organ donor for intestinal transplantation.

The genes are TRBV6-5 and TRBJ2-5; tentative D call: TRBD1 (6 bases). The CDR3 has 14 residues. Germline V gene data show CDR1 as MNHEY and CDR2 as SVGAGI. Between the trimmed V and J ends, which lost 5 bases and 5 bases, there was a span of 15 bases. CDR3 protein: CASSEPGQGETQYF. As DNA, the CDR3 is TGTGCCAGCAGTGAACCGGGGCAGGGGGAGACCCAGTACTTC.

This chain uses TRBV20-1 with TRBJ2-1; D gene ambiguous. Germline V gives CDR1 DFQATT, CDR2 SNEGSKA (reference sequence). Between the trimmed V and J ends, which lost 3 bases and 8 bases, there was a span of 8 bases. The CDR3 is 11 amino acids. The DNA for the CDR3 is TGCAGTGCTAGGTTCAGGTATGAGCAGTTCTTC. Translated: CSARFRYEQFF.

The chain recombines TRBV29-1 with TRBJ2-2; maybe TRBD1 (6 bases). V was trimmed by 5 bases and J by 4 bases, leaving 11 bases between them. The CDR3 sequence is 13 residues long. Germline CDR1 and CDR2: SQVTM and ANQGSEA. The CDR3 region has the DNA TGCAGCGTTATGCAGGGGCCCACCGGGGAGCTGTTTTTT. Protein: CSVMQGPTGELFF.

This clone came up a few times. This chain uses TRBV6-5 with TRBJ1-2, with D perhaps matching TRBD1 (5 bases). Between the trimmed V and J ends, which lost 2 bases and 10 bases, there was a span of 14 bases. This CDR3 spans 13 amino acids. Per the germline V gene, CDR1 is MNHEY and CDR2 is SVGAGI. The CDR3 is CASSYTGGPDYTF. In nucleotides, the CDR3 is TGTGCCAGCAGTTACACCGGGGGTCCAGACTACACCTTC.

The table lists this clone with a few counts. The rearrangement uses TRBV19 and TRBJ1-5, with 7 bases matching TRBD1. V trimming: 5 bases; J trimming: 11 bases; junction bases outside the gene matches: 15. Germline CDR1 and CDR2: LNHDA and SQIVND (reference sequence). This CDR3 is built from 15 residues. CDR3 sequence: CASSAGTAASGAQHF. CDR3 nucleotides: TGTGCCAGTAGTGCGGGGACAGCGGCTTCAGGGGCCCAGCATTTT.

CDR3 amino acids: CASSLDRAGTDTQYF. The CDR3 DNA is TGTGCCAGCAGCTTAGACAGGGCTGGGACAGATACGCAGTATTTT. The genes are TRBV7-8 and TRBJ2-3; D perhaps matches TRBD1 (6 bases). This CDR3 region has 15 residues. Between the trimmed V and J ends, which lost 1 base and 3 bases, there was a span of 11 bases. In germline, CDR1 is SGHVS, CDR2 FQNEAQ.

This clone is categorized as medium-sized. V usage is TRBV18 and J usage is TRBJ2-3; D might be TRBD2 (5 bases). This CDR3 is 16 amino acids long. In germline, CDR1 is KGHSH, CDR2 LQKENI. Trimming stripped 3 bases from V and 8 bases from J, with 21 bases between. The CDR3: CASSPPVSEFRGTQYF. The CDR3 nucleotides read TGTGCCAGCTCACCTCCCGTTTCTGAGTTCCGGGGTACGCAGTATTTT. The full variable domain, in which reference TRBV18 and TRBJ2-3 provide the parts outside the CDR3, is NAGVMQNPRHLVRRRGQEARLRCSPMKGHSHVYWYRQLPEEGLKFMVYLQKENIIDESGMPKERFSAEFPKEGPSILRIQQVVRGDSAAYFCASSPPVSEFRGTQYFGPGTRLTVL.

The V call is TRBV6-6, the J call TRBJ1-1, with a possible D match to TRBD1 (5 bases). This CDR3 is built from 13 residues. The V end was cut by 0 bases, the J end by 6 bases, with 8 bases between. CDR1 and CDR2 from the germline V gene are MNHNY and SVGAGI (reference sequence). The CDR3 region has the DNA TGTGCCAGCAGTTACTCGGCAGGGTCTGAAGCTTTCTTT. It translates to CASSYSAGSEAFF.